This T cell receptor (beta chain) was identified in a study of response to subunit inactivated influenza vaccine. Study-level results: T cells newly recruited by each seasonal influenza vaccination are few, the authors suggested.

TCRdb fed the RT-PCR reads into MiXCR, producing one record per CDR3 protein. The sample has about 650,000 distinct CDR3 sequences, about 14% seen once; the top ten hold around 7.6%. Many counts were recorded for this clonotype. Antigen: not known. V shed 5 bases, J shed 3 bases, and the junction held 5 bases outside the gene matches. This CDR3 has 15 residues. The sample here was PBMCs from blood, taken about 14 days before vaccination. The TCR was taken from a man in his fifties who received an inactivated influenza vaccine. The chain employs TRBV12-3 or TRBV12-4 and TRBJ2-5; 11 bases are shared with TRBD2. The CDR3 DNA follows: TGTGCCAGCAGTCCGTTGACTAGCGGGAAAGAGACCCAGTACTTC. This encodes CASSPLTSGKETQYF.